Presented here are 21 T cell receptor beta chains from one specimen sequenced in a study of blood T cell repertoires in COVID-19 (dated by TCRdb to the early 2020s). The library relied on the immunoSEQ multiplex PCR assay. TCRdb stores this immuneACCESS table with in-frame sequences only. Part of the clones is absent; in the studies checked, under half of the shortfall reflects unresolved V genes, and no reason is known for the rest. The table for this sample lists approximately 260,000 clones; nearly 90% of them were counted only once. Together, the top ten hold approximately 2.2% of the sample. Input material: peripheral blood. The receptors shown here come from a woman aged 40 to 50 who had recovered from COVID-19.

The CDR3 sequence is CASSLVPGGETQYF. The DNA of the CDR3 is TGCGCCAGCAGCTTGGTCCCGGGTGGGGAGACCCAGTACTTC. This rearrangement joins TRBV5-1 to TRBJ2-5; D ambiguous. CDR3 length: 14 residues. Germline CDR1 is SGHRS and CDR2 is YFSETQ. Trimming left V 0 bases short and J 5 bases short, with 11 bases between. The full variable domain, in which reference TRBV5-1 and TRBJ2-5 provide the parts outside the CDR3, is KAGVTQTPRYLIKTRGQQVTLSCSPISGHRSVSWYQQTPGQGLQFLFEYFSETQRNKGNFPGRFSGRQFSNSRSEMNVSTLELGDSALYLCASSLVPGGETQYFGPGTRLLVL.

The rearrangement joins TRBV27 to TRBJ1-2; D remains ambiguous. V lost 3 bases and J lost 4, with 9 bases in between. The CDR3 is 13 amino acids. Germline V gene data show CDR1 as MNHEY and CDR2 as SMNVEV (reference sequence). CDR3: CASSFRGSYGYTF. Written as DNA, the CDR3 is TGTGCCAGCAGTTTCCGAGGGTCCTATGGCTACACCTTC.

The rearrangement uses TRBV9 and TRBJ2-7, with D maybe TRBD2 (5 bases). Trimming left V 0 bases short and J 5 bases short, with 9 bases between. The CDR3 loop spans 13 amino acids. Per the germline V gene, CDR1 is SGDLS and CDR2 is YYNGEE. This CDR3 is CASSVGTRDEQYF. The CDR3 DNA sequence: TGTGCCAGCAGCGTAGGTACTAGGGACGAGCAGTACTTC.

The chain joins TRBV6-5 to TRBJ1-6; D is ambiguous. The CDR3 has 12 residues. CDR1 and CDR2 from the germline V gene are MNHEY and SVGAGI. V was cut by 7 bases and J by 9 bases, with 10 bases left in between. CDR3 residues: CASKRVGSPLHF. CDR3 coding DNA: TGTGCCAGCAAGCGGGTTGGTTCACCCCTCCACTTT.

The rearrangement joins TRBV9 to TRBJ1-1; TRBD1 matches at 9 bases. The germline V gene encodes CDR1 SGDLS and CDR2 YYNGEE. The CDR3 sequence is 14 residues long. J lost 9 bases, V lost 0 bases, and 6 bases had no gene match. The CDR3 nucleotides are TGTGCCAGCAGCGTAGCGGCCGGACAGGGGAAAGCTTTCTTT. This sequence encodes CASSVAAGQGKAFF.

As DNA, the CDR3 is TGCAGTGCCGTCTCGGGAAACACCATATATTTT. Translated, it gives CSAVSGNTIYF. The genes are TRBV20-1 and TRBJ1-3, with D hard to call. Deletions cut 6 bases from V and 4 bases from J, with 7 bases between. CDR3 size: 11 residues. Germline CDR1 reads DFQATT; CDR2 reads SNEGSKA (reference sequence).

The V call is TRBV2, the J call TRBJ2-1; 8 nucleotides agree with TRBD2. The CDR3 runs 22 residues. The J segment lost 7 bases and the V segment lost 6 bases, leaving 32 bases of the junction unmatched. Per the germline V gene, CDR1 is SNHLY and CDR2 is FYNNEI. CDR3 in amino acids: CASRFSRDVGLAGERLWNEQFF. CDR3 coding DNA: TGTGCCAGCAGGTTTAGCAGGGATGTGGGGCTAGCGGGTGAACGCTTGTGGAATGAGCAGTTCTTC.

The chain carries TRBV7-9 and TRBJ2-7, with D maybe TRBD2 (5 bases). Germline lookup yields CDR1 SEHNR and CDR2 FQNEAQ (reference sequence). Trimming shortened V by 2 bases and J by 0 bases, and 11 bases separated the two germline ends. The CDR3 length is 15 residues. The CDR3 region has the DNA TGTGCCAGCAGCTTACCTAGCAGGAGCTCCTACGAGCAGTACTTC. This sequence encodes CASSLPSRSSYEQYF. Based on the CDR3 plus reference TRBV7-9 and TRBJ2-7, the full variable domain is DTGVSQNPRHKITKRGQNVTFRCDPISEHNRLYWYRQTLGQGPEFLTYFQNEAQLEKSRLLSDRFSAERPKGSFSTLEIQRTEQGDSAMYLCASSLPSRSSYEQYFGPGTRLTVT.

The chain recombines TRBV29-1 with TRBJ2-7; 8 nucleotides match TRBD2. V was clipped by 6 bases and J by 2 bases; unmatched bases: 12. The CDR3 has 15 residues. Germline CDR1 is SQVTM and CDR2 is ANQGSEA. The CDR3 bases are TGCAGCGTGGAGGGGTCCAGCGGGGGCCCCTACGAGCAGTACTTC. As protein: CSVEGSSGGPYEQYF.

The chain uses TRBV19 and TRBJ1-5; D may be TRBD1 (5 bases). CDR1 and CDR2 (germline): LNHDA, SQIVND (reference sequence). CDR3 length: 16 amino acids. V lost 7 bases, J lost 6 bases, and 22 bases lay in between. Here the CDR3 DNA reads TGTGCCAGTATCCCACCCGGGAGACCAGGGACTCAGCCCCAGCATTTT. This translates into CASIPPGRPGTQPQHF.

The V call is TRBV4-1, the J call TRBJ2-1, with 7 bases matching TRBD2. V shed 2 bases and J 6 bases; nucleotides not matched to a gene: 1. Germline values: CDR1 MGHRA, CDR2 YSYEKL. CDR3 size: 13 residues. The CDR3 DNA reads as TGCGCCAGCAGCCAAAGGACTAGCAATGAGCAGTTCTTC. It yields the protein CASSQRTSNEQFF.

The chain recombines TRBV5-5 with TRBJ1-4, with TRBD1 as a possible D gene (6 bases). Trimming took off 3 bases at V and 5 bases at J, with 17 bases between the two ends. From germline, CDR1 is SGHKS and CDR2 YYEKEE (reference sequence). The CDR3 is 16 residues long. CDR3 in DNA: TGTGCCAGCAGCTCGCCCCCGGGACACTTAAATGAAAAACTGTTTTTT. Translation: CASSSPPGHLNEKLFF. The whole variable domain, filled in from reference TRBV5-5 and TRBJ1-4, reads DAGVTQSPTHLIKTRGQQVTLRCSPISGHKSVSWYQQVLGQGPQFIFQYYEKEERGRGNFPDRFSARQFPNYSSELNVNALLLGDSALYLCASSSPPGHLNEKLFFGSGTQLSVL.

To note about this clone: The DNA is left out, because the CDR3 cannot be placed on it with certainty; the CDR3 is given as TCRdb lists it. This chain uses TRBV12-3 or TRBV12-4 with TRBJ2-1; TRBD1, the table's D call, lacks a check against the DNA. The CDR3 sequence runs 12 residues, both termini included. CDR3 loop: CASSLFGQGTFF.

This rearrangement joins TRBV27 to TRBJ1-6; D gene unclear. Trimming took off 5 bases at V and 0 bases at J, with 11 bases between the two ends. CDR3 length: 16 residues. Germline lookup yields CDR1 MNHEY and CDR2 SMNVEV (reference sequence). CDR3 DNA sequence: TGTGCCAGCAGTGGAGGAGGGAGCTCCTATAATTCACCCCTCCACTTT. Translation gives CASSGGGSSYNSPLHF.

The rearrangement uses TRBV5-1 and TRBJ2-7; 12 positions match TRBD1. CDR3 length: 16 amino acids. Germline assignment: CDR1 SGHRS and CDR2 YFSETQ. J was trimmed by 3 bases and V by 5 bases; bases with no gene match: 9. The DNA of the CDR3 is TGCGCCAGCAGGACCGGGACAGGGGGCGGGAACTACGAGCAGTACTTC. It translates to CASRTGTGGGNYEQYF.

The chain links TRBV4-3 to TRBJ2-1; TRBD2 matches 8 bases. The trim removed 1 base at V and 4 bases at J, leaving 6 bases unmatched. From germline, CDR1 is LGHNA and CDR2 YSLEER. The length of the CDR3 is 16 residues. The CDR3 is CASSQVRGGLYNEQFF. The CDR3 coding sequence is TGCGCCAGCAGCCAAGTTCGCGGGGGGCTATACAATGAGCAGTTCTTC.

This clone was found a few times. The chain is built from TRBV3-1 (or the pseudogene TRBV3-2) and TRBJ2-5; 12 bases match TRBD2. V trimming: 6 bases; J trimming: 5 bases; junction bases outside the gene matches: 7. Germline V gene data show CDR1 as LGHDT and CDR2 as YNNKEL (reference sequence). CDR3 length equals 15 residues. The CDR3 region is CASRLAGGPLETQYF. DNA for the CDR3: TGTGCCAGCAGGCTAGCGGGAGGGCCGCTGGAGACCCAGTACTTC.

This chain links TRBV10-2 with TRBJ2-3, with 10 positions matching TRBD2. The V gene's germline CDR1 is WSHSY and CDR2 SAAADI. J was trimmed by 0 bases and V by 6 bases; bases with no gene match: 3. The CDR3 has 15 amino acids. CDR3 DNA: TGCGCCAGCAGCCCGACTAGCGGGAGCACAGATACGCAGTATTTT. It codes for CASSPTSGSTDTQYF.

V gene TRBV27 combines with J gene TRBJ1-3; TRBD1 might be the D (5 bases). The V end lost 3 bases, the J end lost 3 bases, and 12 bases lay between the germline ends. CDR1 is MNHEY, CDR2 SMNVEV, per germline (reference sequence). This CDR3 has 15 amino acids. CDR3 bases: TGTGCCAGCAGTTTCGGGCAGGGTGGTGGAAACACCATATATTTT. This sequence encodes CASSFGQGGGNTIYF.

Here the CDR3 DNA reads TGTGCCAGCAGCGACAGGGGAGGAGGCTATGGCTACACCTTC. Translation: CASSDRGGGYGYTF. V is TRBV27 and J is TRBJ1-2, with 8 positions matching TRBD1. Germline CDR1 and CDR2: MNHEY and SMNVEV (reference sequence). This CDR3 contains 14 residues. V dropped 6 bases and J dropped 4; count of bases not matched to a gene: 7.

The chain is built from TRBV11-2 and TRBJ2-1; TRBD2 matches 11 bases. This CDR3 spans 17 amino acids. Germline loops: CDR1 SGHAT, CDR2 FQNNGV. V gave up 1 base and J gave up 3 bases; unmatched junction bases: 5. The CDR3 DNA reads TGTGCCAGCAGCTTAGTACCGGGACTAGCGGACTACAATGAGCAGTTCTTC. Residues: CASSLVPGLADYNEQFF.